The source of this T cell receptor beta chain is a study of PD-1 blockade in classical Hodgkin lymphoma. Time point described: cycle 4 day 1 (C4D1), after more than five weeks of nivolumab. Relapse was seen in all patients after autologous stem cell transplantation, and brentuximab vedotin exposure was variable. Study-level findings and limits: Patients starting nivolumab less than 1 year after ASCT had lower diversity and were excluded from later analyses. TCR diversity rose significantly by C4D1 in CD4+ but not CD8+ cells.

This table comes from immunoSEQ multiplex PCR, and its TCRdb copy is limited to in-frame clones, with some not included. The sample includes under 45,000 clones, around two thirds seen only once; the top ten take about 2.7%. This clone was counted between two and nine times. Its antigen remains unidentified. The ends were cut back, 1 base at V and 5 bases at J, with 10 bases in the middle. This CDR3 region has 14 residues. From germline, CDR1 is MNHEY and CDR2 SMNVEV (reference sequence). The sample was peripheral blood mononuclear cells (PBMCs), taken before the fourth cycle of nivolumab. This clonotype originated in a human donor with classical Hodgkin lymphoma. The chain recombines TRBV27 with TRBJ2-3, with a possible D match to TRBD2 (6 bases). The chain's CDR3 is CASSLYGGRDTQYF. The CDR3 region has the DNA TGTGCCAGCAGTTTATACGGGGGTAGAGATACGCAGTATTTT.